This TCR beta chain is from a study of blood T cell repertoires in COVID-19. Study at large: Acute and convalescent COVID-19 samples came from the United States, Italy and Spain.

Authors' data handling: Amplification of reference gene primers was used by the study to estimate nucleated cell counts. Produced via immunoSEQ multiplex PCR; TCRdb's table is partial and in-frame only. V and J calls and clone size are given by that table; D and trimming were obtained from the DNA. Here the sample spans 100,000 or so clones, 85% being singletons. Germline V gene lookup returns CDR1 ENHRY and CDR2 SYGVKD. Trimming at V came to 0 bases and at J to 5 bases, leaving 6 bases not matched to a gene. This CDR3 has 15 residues. The chain is built from TRBV10-3 and TRBJ1-1; 7 bases are a match to TRBD1. The sequence was collected from a woman aged 65 to 85 with active or convalescent COVID-19. Sequenced: peripheral blood. In DNA form, the CDR3 reads TGTGCCATCAGTGAGTCTGCAGGGGGTGGAACTGAAGCTTTCTTT. Translation: CAISESAGGGTEAFF.